This TCR beta chain came from a study of human T cells and chemical hapten exposure. Germline values: CDR1 SGHTA, CDR2 FQGNSA. V lost 0 bases and J 2 bases, leaving 10 bases between the germline ends. The CDR3 is 15 residues long. This clonotype has only a few counts. Its antigen is unknown. Time point described: pre-sensitization, week 0. Noted treatment: therapeutic diphenylcyclopropenone sensitization with weekly scalp DPC. Blood draws came before every patch-test application. Extraction of total RNA was performed on unfractionated whole blood. TCRdb re-derived calls from the RACE reads in MiXCR, one entry per CDR3 protein. The sample records around 260,000 distinct CDR3 sequences, about 9% being singletons. General study results and limits: With patch test score, the counts of PT1 expanded TCRs showed a positive correlation. Having alopecia, donors may respond immunologically unlike healthy people.

The clonotype was recovered from a woman in her thirties or forties with alopecia areata. Some clones in this sample may be carry-over from other donors' samples. The sample consisted of whole blood, taken in connection with sensitization to the hapten diphenylcyclopropenone (DPC). The chain has TRBV7-2 and TRBJ2-5; D possibly corresponds to TRBD2 (5 bases). The CDR3 coding sequence is TGTGCCAGCAGCTTAGCGGGAGCTTTTCAAGAGACCCAGTACTTC. Translated: CASSLAGAFQETQYF.